These T cell receptor beta chains were read from a single sample in a study of T cells after yellow fever vaccination. TCRdb ran MiXCR on the 5' RACE reads and lists one entry per CDR3 protein. The repertoire holds hundreds of thousands of distinct CDR3 sequences, 12% seen once, with 15% in the top ten. The input for sequencing was PBMCs, taken on the day of the yellow fever booster vaccination. These receptors came from a man under 40 who received the YFV17D yellow fever vaccine. Both conserved end residues are part of each CDR3. The D gene is left open where the match is weak. Expanded clones are given a class, and other clones once, few, many or no size at all.

.,TRBJ2-2,TRBV5-6,.,TGTGCCAGCAGCTTCCGGGGAGCTTCGAACACCGGGGAGCTGTTTTTT,CASSFRGASNTGELFF
TRBD1,TRBJ2-7,TRBV20-1,many,TGCAGTGTCCCAAACCGGGACAGGGGGCACGAGCAGTACTTC,CSVPNRDRGHEQYF
.,TRBJ1-5,TRBV12-3/TRBV12-4,.,TGTGCCAGCAATGAAGGTTATAGCAATCAGCCCCAGCATTTT,CASNEGYSNQPQHF
.,TRBJ1-2,TRBV6-1,many,TGTGCCAGCAGTCAGCGCTCCAGGGGAAGAAGGTCGAACGGCTACACCTTC,CASSQRSRGRRSNGYTF
.,TRBJ2-6,TRBV20-1,.,TGCAGTGCCGCGGACCGGAGCTCTGGGGCCAACGTCCTGACTTTC,CSAADRSSGANVLTF
.,TRBJ2-7,TRBV7-2,many,TGTGCCAGTATAGGGGGGACCCAACGAGAGCAGTACTTC,CASIGGTQREQYF
.,TRBJ2-7,TRBV20-1,.,TGCAGTGCTGCTCTAGACTACGGCGAGCAGTACTTC,CSAALDYGEQYF
.,TRBJ1-2,TRBV6-2/TRBV6-3,few,TGTGCCAGCACCTCTACGGGGGCGAAGGGGTACGGCTACACCTTC,CASTSTGAKGYGYTF
.,TRBJ2-3,TRBV27,few,TGTGCCAGCAGTTTAGTCGACAGGCTTGGCACAGATACGCAGTATTTT,CASSLVDRLGTDTQYF
.,TRBJ2-2,TRBV21-1,few,TGTGCCAGCAGCAAACCTCTTGAGGGGGAGCTGTTTTTT,CASSKPLEGELFF
TRBD1,TRBJ1-1,TRBV5-1,few,TGCGCCAGCAGCCTCAGCGGACAGGGGGCGGGAGCTTTCTTT,CASSLSGQGAGAFF
.,TRBJ2-7,TRBV5-4,.,TGTGCCAGCAGCTTGGGTAGAAGTAGCCCCTACGAGCAGTACTTC,CASSLGRSSPYEQYF
TRBD2,TRBJ2-7,TRBV19,.,TGTGCCAGTAGGTCTTCCGCTCTAGCGGGAGGATACGAGCAGTACTTC,CASRSSALAGGYEQYF
TRBD1,TRBJ1-1,TRBV7-2,few,TGTGCCAGCAGCCCCAGGGGGTTAGGGACTGAAGCTTTCTTT,CASSPRGLGTEAFF
TRBD1,TRBJ1-2,TRBV7-6,.,TGTGCCAGCAGCCAGAGACAGGGCGCGGAAGTTAACTTC,CASSQRQGAEVNF
TRBD1,TRBJ2-5,TRBV7-9,few,TGTGCCAGCAGCCCTCGGACAGGGGGTGACGAGACCCAGTACTTC,CASSPRTGGDETQYF
.,TRBJ1-1,TRBV6-5,.,TGTGCCAGCAGTTTTCCACGCGGTGGGCCAGGGACTGAAGCTTTCTTT,CASSFPRGGPGTEAFF
.,TRBJ2-3,TRBV9,few,TGTGCCAGCAGCGAGGGGGGTGGTCAAGATACGCAGTATTTT,CASSEGGGQDTQYF
.,TRBJ1-2,TRBV30,many,TGTGCCTGGAGTTGGGACCGTTCTAACTATGGCTACACCTTC,CAWSWDRSNYGYTF
TRBD2,TRBJ2-4,TRBV6-2/TRBV6-3,many,TGTGCCAGCAGCCAAGGGACTAGCGGGAACATTCAGTACTTC,CASSQGTSGNIQYF
.,TRBJ1-2,TRBV20-1,once,TGCAGTGCTAGAGGGGGGGCCCGGGGCTACACCTTC,CSARGGARGYTF
.,TRBJ1-6,TRBV20-1,few,TGCAGTGCCCCCGCAGGCTCCTATAATTCACCCCTCCACTTT,CSAPAGSYNSPLHF
TRBD2,TRBJ2-1,TRBV12-3/TRBV12-4,.,TGTGCCAGCAGTTTCTCTGGACTAGTCAATGAGCAGTTCTTC,CASSFSGLVNEQFF
.,TRBJ2-7,TRBV7-2,few,TGTGCCAGCAGCTTATTTCAGGGGCTTAGCTACGAGCAGTACTTC,CASSLFQGLSYEQYF
.,TRBJ2-5,TRBV7-6,many,TGTGCCAGCAGCTTAGCGGAGCGGGCCGGGACCCAGTACTTC,CASSLAERAGTQYF
.,TRBJ2-5,TRBV2,.,TGTGCCAGCAAGACCGATGGAGGGGAGACCCAGTACTTC,CASKTDGGETQYF
.,TRBJ1-2,TRBV7-2,.,TGTGCCAGCAGCTTATCGGGCAGGTCTGGGGCTAACTATGGCTACACCTTC,CASSLSGRSGANYGYTF
TRBD1,TRBJ2-7,TRBV19,few,TGTGCCAGTAGTATGACAGGGACCTCCTACGAGCAGTACTTC,CASSMTGTSYEQYF
.,TRBJ2-6,TRBV6-2/TRBV6-3,few,TGTGCCAGCAGTTACTTCGGGGAGGGGACATCTGGGGCCAACGTCCTGACTTTC,CASSYFGEGTSGANVLTF
.,TRBJ2-2,TRBV18,many,TGTGCCAGCTCACCACCTAACACCGGGGAGCTGTTTTTT,CASSPPNTGELFF
.,TRBJ2-7,TRBV20-1,few,TGCAGTGCTATAGCCTCACCACGGGAGCAGTACTTC,CSAIASPREQYF
TRBD2,TRBJ2-3,TRBV12-3/TRBV12-4,many,TGTGCCAGCAGTAGCACGCAGCGGGAGGAAGACTGGGATACGCAGTATTTT,CASSSTQREEDWDTQYF
TRBD2,TRBJ2-3,TRBV12-3/TRBV12-4,once,TGTGCCAGCAGTCAAGTCTTAGCGGGAGCTCGATATACGCAGTATTTT,CASSQVLAGARYTQYF
.,TRBJ1-6,TRBV7-6,.,TGTGCCAGCAGCCAAACAGGAGTTAATTCACCCCTCCACTTT,CASSQTGVNSPLHF
.,TRBJ2-1,TRBV5-1,few,TGCGCCAGCAGCTTGCGGGGGATTGGGTATGAGCAGTTCTTC,CASSLRGIGYEQFF
.,TRBJ1-5,TRBV5-1,few,TGCGCCAGCAGCTCTGGCGTTACGGACAATCAGCCCCAGCATTTT,CASSSGVTDNQPQHF
.,TRBJ1-4,TRBV29-1,.,TGCAGCGTTACCTTTCGGGCTATTGAAAAACTGTTTTTT,CSVTFRAIEKLFF
TRBD1,TRBJ2-1,TRBV29-1,few,TGCAGCGTTAGAGGGACAGAGACCAATGAGCAGTTCTTC,CSVRGTETNEQFF
TRBD2,TRBJ2-5,TRBV7-2,few,TGTGCCAGCAGCTCCGGCCCGGGGGGGGGGACCCAGTACTTC,CASSSGPGGGTQYF
.,TRBJ2-7,TRBV5-1,many,TGCGCCAGCAGCCCGGATTACTACGAGCAGTACTTC,CASSPDYYEQYF
.,TRBJ1-1,TRBV5-6,few,TGTGCCAGCAGCTTGAGACGGTACACTGAAGCTTTCTTT,CASSLRRYTEAFF
.,TRBJ2-2,TRBV6-2/TRBV6-3,many,TGTGCCAGCAGTTACCGGGGAGGCACCGGGGAGCTGTTTTTT,CASSYRGGTGELFF
.,TRBJ2-7,TRBV18,.,TGTGCCAGCTCAATAACTACAGGCTCCTACGAGCAGTACTTC,CASSITTGSYEQYF
TRBD1,TRBJ2-1,TRBV6-2/TRBV6-3,few,TGTGCCAGCAGTACCGCGGGACAGGGGGTTTCCAATGAGCAGTTCTTC,CASSTAGQGVSNEQFF
.,TRBJ1-6,TRBV28,.,TGTGCCAGCAGACCGGGACGGGGCGGTTCACCCCTCCACTTT,CASRPGRGGSPLHF
TRBD2,TRBJ2-2,TRBV9,.,TGTGCCAGCAGCGCAAGAACTAGCGGGAGCCCCACCGGGGAGCTGTTTTTT,CASSARTSGSPTGELFF
TRBD1,TRBJ1-6,TRBV11-2,.,TGTGCCAGCAGCCCGGGACAGGGATCCTCACCCCTCCACTTT,CASSPGQGSSPLHF
TRBD2,TRBJ2-1,TRBV3-1,few,TGTGCCAGCAGCCAAGATGTAGTCCGGGAGGCCTACAATGAGCAGTTCTTC,CASSQDVVREAYNEQFF
TRBD1,TRBJ2-2,TRBV2,.,TGTGCCAGCGGGACAGTCCCCGGGGAGCTGTTTTTT,CASGTVPGELFF
.,TRBJ1-5,TRBV5-1,.,TGCGCCAGCAGCTTGGGCCCCGTGAGGGGACGGCAGCCCCAGCATTTT,CASSLGPVRGRQPQHF
.,TRBJ1-5,TRBV23-1,few,TGCGCCAGCAGTCAATCCACTAAGCTCAGGGGCCCCAATCGGCCCCAGCATTTT,CASSQSTKLRGPNRPQHF
.,TRBJ2-7,TRBV24-1,few,TGTGCCACCAGTGATGGGGAGCAGTACTTC,CATSDGEQYF
.,TRBJ1-3,TRBV20-1,few,TGCAGTGCCAAAACAGGTTTTGCCGGAAACACCATATATTTT,CSAKTGFAGNTIYF
.,TRBJ1-5,TRBV20-1,few,TGCAGTGCTGGCGAAGGGTGGTCGGGGACTTCGGGGCCCCAGCATTTT,CSAGEGWSGTSGPQHF
.,TRBJ2-1,TRBV6-5,many,TGTGCCAGCAGTTACGTGGCTAGCGCTAGCAATGAGCAGTTCTTC,CASSYVASASNEQFF